One and the same sample provided the 9 T cell receptor beta chains below, sequenced in a study of blood T cell repertoires in COVID-19. Libraries were prepared by immunoSEQ multiplex PCR; TCRdb keeps only in-frame clonotypes and omits some of them. The repertoire holds about 78,000 clones, with approximately 89% as singletons. What was sequenced was peripheral blood. These receptors originate from a woman aged 60 to 75 with acute or convalescent COVID-19.

This clone was counted a single time. The V gene is TRBV5-6, the J gene TRBJ2-2, with 12 bases matching TRBD1. With 4 bases clipped from V and 5 bases from J, the junction kept 3 bases outside the gene matches. Looked up from germline, CDR1 is SGHDT and CDR2 is YYEEEE. This CDR3 contains 15 residues. The CDR3 reads CASSRDRGLTGELFF. CDR3 sequence (DNA): TGTGCCAGCAGCCGGGACAGGGGGCTTACCGGGGAGCTGTTTTTT.

The chain employs TRBV7-9 and TRBJ1-5; no firm D call. Germline loops: CDR1 SEHNR, CDR2 FQNEAQ (reference sequence). The CDR3 is 12 amino acids. Trimming cost V 3 bases and J 7 bases, with 7 bases left between them. CDR3 sequence reads: CASSLGDQPQHF. For the CDR3, the DNA is TGTGCCAGCAGCTTGGGAGACCAGCCCCAGCATTTT.

The chain recombines TRBV7-3 with TRBJ1-6; D is uncertain. The germline V gene has CDR1 SGHTA and CDR2 FQGTGA. This CDR3 is 13 amino acids long. V gave up 3 bases and J gave up 7 bases, with 7 bases separating them. The CDR3 sequence is CASSFFANSPLHF. The CDR3 DNA reads TGTGCCAGCAGCTTTTTCGCGAATTCACCCCTCCACTTT.

This rearrangement joins TRBV6-2 or TRBV6-3 to TRBJ1-1, with D unresolved. The germline V and J ends were trimmed by 4 bases and 2 bases, with 11 bases remaining between them. Germline V gene lookup returns CDR1 MNHEY and CDR2 SVGEGT. The CDR3 length is 14 residues. CDR3 nucleotides: TGTGCCAGCAGTTTGGCCTCCTCAAACACTGAAGCTTTCTTT. Its protein is CASSLASSNTEAFF.

The J gene is TRBJ2-1, the V gene TRBV5-5; possibly TRBD1 for D (6 bases). This CDR3 contains 16 residues. CDR1 is SGHKS, CDR2 YYEKEE, per germline (reference sequence). V lost 4 bases, J lost 2 bases, and 16 bases lay in between. The CDR3 sequence: CASSRVGQPTYNEQFF. CDR3 DNA sequence: TGTGCCAGCAGCCGTGTAGGACAGCCAACCTACAATGAGCAGTTCTTC.

The chain links TRBV7-9 to TRBJ2-1, with D tentatively TRBD2 (6 bases). Germline V CDR1 and CDR2: SEHNR, FQNEAQ (reference sequence). V was shortened by 2 bases and J by 0 bases, with 11 bases between the two germline ends. The CDR3 length is 16 residues. In nucleotides, the CDR3 is TGTGCCAGCAGCTTACTCCGCGGGGCCTCCTACAATGAGCAGTTCTTC. This gives the protein CASSLLRGASYNEQFF.

This rearrangement joins TRBV29-1 to TRBJ1-2; 8 nucleotides agree with TRBD1. This CDR3 is 15 amino acids long. With V trimmed by 6 bases and J by 4 bases, 13 bases remained unmatched. Germline V CDR1 and CDR2: SQVTM, ANQGSEA. The CDR3: CSVLPTGDPFYGYTF. The CDR3, as DNA: TGCAGCGTCCTGCCGACAGGGGATCCCTTCTATGGCTACACCTTC.

The chain joins TRBV28 to TRBJ1-1, with D maybe TRBD1 (5 bases). The CDR3 has 14 residues. V shed 6 bases and J shed 6 bases, with 17 bases lying between them. In germline, CDR1 is MDHEN, CDR2 SYDVKM. The DNA of the CDR3 is TGTGCCAGCAGGAATCCGGGGGAGTCGGCTGAAGCTTTCTTT. This sequence encodes CASRNPGESAEAFF.

The sample holds a few counts of this clone. The sample carries other DNA sequences with the same CDR3. The J gene is TRBJ1-2, the V gene TRBV28; tentative D call: TRBD1 (6 bases). CDR1 is MDHEN and CDR2 is SYDVKM in the germline V gene. The CDR3 sequence is 12 residues long. The V and J ends lost 3 bases and 6 bases respectively, with 8 bases between them. The CDR3 protein is CASSFYRDGYTF. In nucleotides, the CDR3 is TGTGCCAGCAGTTTTTACAGGGATGGCTACACCTTC.